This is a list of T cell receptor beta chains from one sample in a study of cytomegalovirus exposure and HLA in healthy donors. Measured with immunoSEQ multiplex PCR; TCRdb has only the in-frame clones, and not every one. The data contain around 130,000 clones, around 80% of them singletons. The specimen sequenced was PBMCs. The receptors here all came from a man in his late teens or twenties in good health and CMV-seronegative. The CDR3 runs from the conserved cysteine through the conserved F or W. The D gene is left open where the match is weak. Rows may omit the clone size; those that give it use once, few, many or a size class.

CASSQEEDFPPLHF	TGCGCCAGCAGCCAAGAGGAGGATTTTCCCCCCCTCCACTTT	TRBV4-3	TRBJ1-6	NA	NA
CAWSVRRRTAPRDEQFF	TGTGCCTGGAGTGTACGACGTAGGACAGCGCCAAGGGATGAGCAGTTCTTC	TRBV30	TRBJ2-1	NA	NA
CAWSLTANTEAFF	TGTGCCTGGAGCCTCACAGCTAACACTGAAGCTTTCTTT	TRBV30	TRBJ1-1	NA	NA
CASRGLGGSSYNEQFF	TGTGCCAGCAGGGGCCTGGGGGGAAGCTCCTACAATGAGCAGTTCTTC	TRBV27	TRBJ2-1	once	NA
CASSHGGTDTQYF	TGTGCCAGCAGTCACGGGGGCACAGATACGCAGTATTTT	TRBV14	TRBJ2-3	once	NA
CASSEALNSGANVLTF	TGTGCCAGCAGTGAAGCCCTAAACTCTGGGGCCAACGTCCTGACTTTC	TRBV6-1	TRBJ2-6	NA	NA
CSVFDRRLNTEAFF	TGCAGCGTTTTCGACAGGAGATTGAACACTGAAGCTTTCTTT	TRBV29-1	TRBJ1-1	once	NA
CASSSSLGSHLNYGYTF	TGTGCCAGCAGCTCTAGCCTGGGATCTCACCTTAACTATGGCTACACCTTC	TRBV7-9	TRBJ1-2	NA	NA
CASSLRASTDTQYF	TGTGCCAGCTCACTGCGCGCTAGCACAGATACGCAGTATTTT	TRBV18	TRBJ2-3	NA	NA
CASSLSPSGQPQHF	TGTGCCAGCAGCTTGTCCCCCTCAGGCCAGCCCCAGCATTTT	TRBV5-6	TRBJ1-5	once	NA
CASSVALADPPGELFF	TGTGCCAGCAGCGTAGCACTAGCGGATCCCCCCGGGGAGCTGTTTTTT	TRBV9	TRBJ2-2	NA	TRBD2
CASSLSGTGELFF	TGTGCCAGCAGCTTAAGCGGGACCGGGGAGCTGTTTTTT	TRBV7-3	TRBJ2-2	few	NA
CASVPLGTGSGANEKLFF	TGTGCTAGTGTCCCCCTCGGGACAGGGAGTGGAGCTAATGAAAAACTGTTTTTT	TRBV12-5	TRBJ1-4	few	TRBD1
CASSPAVTGGNEQFF	TGTGCCAGCAGTCCCGCAGTTACTGGCGGGAATGAGCAGTTCTTC	TRBV27	TRBJ2-1	NA	NA
CASSEFGGLASTGELFF	TGTGCCAGCAGTGAGTTCGGGGGACTAGCCAGCACCGGGGAGCTGTTTTTT	TRBV6-1	TRBJ2-2	few	TRBD2
CASSLGTGSDTQYF	TGTGCCAGCAGCTTAGGCACAGGGTCAGATACGCAGTATTTT	TRBV11-3	TRBJ2-3	NA	NA
CASSPADRGNSPLHF	TGTGCCAGCTCACCGGCGGACAGGGGGAATTCACCCCTCCACTTT	TRBV18	TRBJ1-6	NA	TRBD1
CASSTDRGDTGELFF	TGTGCCAGCAGTACCGACCGGGGGGACACCGGGGAGCTGTTTTTT	TRBV2	TRBJ2-2	few	TRBD2
CASSEGRGFTGELFF	TGTGCCAGCAGTGAAGGCCGGGGGTTCACCGGGGAGCTGTTTTTT	TRBV2	TRBJ2-2	NA	NA
CASSPGQGGYTF	TGTGCCAGCAGTCCCGGACAGGGCGGCTACACCTTC	TRBV5-4	TRBJ1-2	NA	TRBD1
CASSQDSGEQYF	TGTGCCAGCAGCCAAGACTCCGGAGAGCAGTACTTC	TRBV7-9	TRBJ2-7	few	NA
CASSSTRQGWGQYF	TGTGCCAGTAGTTCCACTCGACAGGGTTGGGGGCAGTACTTC	TRBV19	TRBJ2-7	NA	TRBD1
CASNGEAGADNEQFF	TGTGCCAGCAATGGAGAAGCGGGAGCGGACAATGAGCAGTTCTTC	TRBV7-8	TRBJ2-1	NA	TRBD2
CASSQQLAGAYEQYF	TGTGCCAGCAGCCAACAACTAGCGGGAGCCTACGAGCAGTACTTC	TRBV14	TRBJ2-7	NA	TRBD2
CASAFFGRGRETQYF	TGTGCCAGCGCATTTTTTGGCAGGGGGCGAGAGACCCAGTACTTC	TRBV28	TRBJ2-5	NA	TRBD1
CSAGLGETQYF	TGCAGCGCTGGACTAGGGGAGACCCAGTACTTC	TRBV29-1	TRBJ2-5	NA	TRBD2
CASSYSGTSGRGSYEQYF	TGTGCCAGCAGCTATAGTGGGACTAGCGGGAGAGGGTCCTACGAGCAGTACTTC	TRBV7-2	TRBJ2-7	NA	TRBD2
CASSATSGRGAEQFF	TGTGCCAGCAGCGCCACTAGCGGGAGAGGAGCTGAGCAGTTCTTC	TRBV9	TRBJ2-1	NA	TRBD2
CSVEDPSGYEQYF	TGCAGCGTTGAAGACCCCTCGGGGTACGAGCAGTACTTC	TRBV29-1	TRBJ2-7	NA	NA
CASSLAVPGQFSAAFF	TGTGCCAGCAGCTTGGCAGTCCCGGGACAGTTTTCGGCGGCTTTCTTT	TRBV5-6	TRBJ1-1	NA	TRBD1
CASSQHSGGGNTEAFF	TGTGCCAGCAGCCAACATTCAGGGGGTGGGAACACTGAAGCTTTCTTT	TRBV14	TRBJ1-1	NA	TRBD1
CASSIWTGDNEQFF	TGTGCCAGTAGTATATGGACAGGGGACAATGAGCAGTTCTTC	TRBV19	TRBJ2-1	NA	TRBD1
CSVYYRTDTATNEKLFF	TGCAGTGTTTATTATAGGACAGATACAGCAACTAATGAAAAACTGTTTTTT	TRBV29-1	TRBJ1-4	once	NA
CASSQDPLSGANVLTF	TGTGCCAGCAGCCAAGATCCCCTCTCTGGGGCCAACGTCCTGACTTTC	TRBV4-2	TRBJ2-6	NA	NA
CASTRAENEKLFF	TGTGCCAGCACCAGGGCAGAAAATGAAAAACTGTTTTTT	TRBV18	TRBJ1-4	NA	NA
CASSRSRETGELFF	TGTGCCAGCTCACGATCGAGGGAAACCGGGGAGCTGTTTTTT	TRBV18	TRBJ2-2	NA	NA
CARVQGRNTEAFF	TGTGCCAGGGTACAGGGGCGGAACACTGAAGCTTTCTTT	TRBV7-2	TRBJ1-1	NA	TRBD1
CASSRTGIYGYTF	TGTGCCAGCAGCAGAACAGGGATCTATGGCTACACCTTC	TRBV6-5	TRBJ1-2	NA	NA
CASSPLDRVNYGYTF	TGTGCCAGCTCACCACTGGACAGAGTAAACTATGGCTACACCTTC	TRBV18	TRBJ1-2	few	NA
CASSTSTGSYRGYTF	NA	TRBV6-6	TRBJ1-2	NA	NA
CASRGTVMNTEAFF	TGTGCCAGCAGAGGGACAGTTATGAACACTGAAGCTTTCTTT	TRBV25-1	TRBJ1-1	NA	TRBD1
CASTPRLSSYNEQFF	TGTGCCAGCACCCCCAGGTTGAGCTCCTACAATGAGCAGTTCTTC	TRBV7-9	TRBJ2-1	NA	NA
CASSLGDRGKETQYF	TGTGCCAGCAGCTTAGGGGACAGGGGTAAAGAGACCCAGTACTTC	TRBV7-9	TRBJ2-5	NA	TRBD1
CASSQSSGSLDTRYF	TGCGCCAGCAGCCAGTCTAGCGGGAGTCTGGATACGCGGTATTTT	TRBV4-3	TRBJ2-3	once	TRBD2
CASGVGGSYEQYF	TGTGCCAGCGGAGTCGGGGGGTCCTACGAGCAGTACTTC	TRBV27	TRBJ2-7	NA	TRBD2
CASASSVNTGELFF	TGTGCCAGTGCGTCTTCCGTTAACACCGGGGAGCTGTTTTTT	TRBV19	TRBJ2-2	NA	NA
CASSQDLRLALERKQYF	TGCGCCAGCAGCCAAGATTTGAGACTAGCCTTAGAGAGAAAGCAGTATTTT	TRBV4-3	TRBJ2-3	few	TRBD2
CASSRDTTQAHEQFF	TGTGCCAGCAGCCGCGACACCACCCAAGCCCATGAGCAGTTCTTC	TRBV7-2	TRBJ2-1	NA	NA
CASSSVGAPDTEAFF	TGTGCCAGCAGTTCAGTTGGAGCCCCGGACACTGAAGCTTTCTTT	TRBV28	TRBJ1-1	once	NA
CASSLVEETEAFF	TGCGCCAGCAGCTTGGTAGAGGAAACTGAAGCTTTCTTT	TRBV5-1	TRBJ1-1	NA	NA
CSVGGGESSEQYF	TGCAGCGTTGGTGGAGGGGAAAGTTCCGAGCAGTACTTC	TRBV29-1	TRBJ2-7	NA	NA
CASCQSLAGGGEQFF	TGTGCCAGCTGCCAGAGTCTAGCGGGAGGGGGTGAGCAGTTCTTC	TRBV14	TRBJ2-1	NA	TRBD2
CASSLSSGTDTQYF	TGTGCCAGCAGCTTAAGCAGCGGCACAGATACGCAGTATTTT	TRBV11-2	TRBJ2-3	NA	NA
CASSFSPGQGSFHEQYF	TGTGCCAGCAGCTTCTCACCCGGACAGGGGAGTTTCCACGAGCAGTACTTC	TRBV7-6	TRBJ2-7	NA	TRBD1
CATSMDRSSYNEQFF	TGTGCCACCAGCATGGACAGGAGCTCCTACAATGAGCAGTTCTTC	TRBV15	TRBJ2-1	NA	TRBD1
CASKDATSYEQFF	TGTGCCAGCAAAGACGCGACTAGCTATGAGCAGTTCTTC	TRBV6-1	TRBJ2-1	once	TRBD2
CASSFGSGGPGGEQFF	TGTGCCAGCAGCTTCGGGTCGGGAGGACCGGGTGGTGAGCAGTTCTTC	TRBV7-9	TRBJ2-1	NA	TRBD2
CASSLTTTVTGELFF	TGTGCCAGCAGCCTCACCACGACAGTCACCGGGGAGCTGTTTTTT	TRBV7-3	TRBJ2-2	NA	NA
CASSLGGERLGSPLHF	TGCGCCAGCAGCTTGGGGGGAGAAAGGTTGGGTTCACCCCTCCACTTT	TRBV5-1	TRBJ1-6	NA	NA